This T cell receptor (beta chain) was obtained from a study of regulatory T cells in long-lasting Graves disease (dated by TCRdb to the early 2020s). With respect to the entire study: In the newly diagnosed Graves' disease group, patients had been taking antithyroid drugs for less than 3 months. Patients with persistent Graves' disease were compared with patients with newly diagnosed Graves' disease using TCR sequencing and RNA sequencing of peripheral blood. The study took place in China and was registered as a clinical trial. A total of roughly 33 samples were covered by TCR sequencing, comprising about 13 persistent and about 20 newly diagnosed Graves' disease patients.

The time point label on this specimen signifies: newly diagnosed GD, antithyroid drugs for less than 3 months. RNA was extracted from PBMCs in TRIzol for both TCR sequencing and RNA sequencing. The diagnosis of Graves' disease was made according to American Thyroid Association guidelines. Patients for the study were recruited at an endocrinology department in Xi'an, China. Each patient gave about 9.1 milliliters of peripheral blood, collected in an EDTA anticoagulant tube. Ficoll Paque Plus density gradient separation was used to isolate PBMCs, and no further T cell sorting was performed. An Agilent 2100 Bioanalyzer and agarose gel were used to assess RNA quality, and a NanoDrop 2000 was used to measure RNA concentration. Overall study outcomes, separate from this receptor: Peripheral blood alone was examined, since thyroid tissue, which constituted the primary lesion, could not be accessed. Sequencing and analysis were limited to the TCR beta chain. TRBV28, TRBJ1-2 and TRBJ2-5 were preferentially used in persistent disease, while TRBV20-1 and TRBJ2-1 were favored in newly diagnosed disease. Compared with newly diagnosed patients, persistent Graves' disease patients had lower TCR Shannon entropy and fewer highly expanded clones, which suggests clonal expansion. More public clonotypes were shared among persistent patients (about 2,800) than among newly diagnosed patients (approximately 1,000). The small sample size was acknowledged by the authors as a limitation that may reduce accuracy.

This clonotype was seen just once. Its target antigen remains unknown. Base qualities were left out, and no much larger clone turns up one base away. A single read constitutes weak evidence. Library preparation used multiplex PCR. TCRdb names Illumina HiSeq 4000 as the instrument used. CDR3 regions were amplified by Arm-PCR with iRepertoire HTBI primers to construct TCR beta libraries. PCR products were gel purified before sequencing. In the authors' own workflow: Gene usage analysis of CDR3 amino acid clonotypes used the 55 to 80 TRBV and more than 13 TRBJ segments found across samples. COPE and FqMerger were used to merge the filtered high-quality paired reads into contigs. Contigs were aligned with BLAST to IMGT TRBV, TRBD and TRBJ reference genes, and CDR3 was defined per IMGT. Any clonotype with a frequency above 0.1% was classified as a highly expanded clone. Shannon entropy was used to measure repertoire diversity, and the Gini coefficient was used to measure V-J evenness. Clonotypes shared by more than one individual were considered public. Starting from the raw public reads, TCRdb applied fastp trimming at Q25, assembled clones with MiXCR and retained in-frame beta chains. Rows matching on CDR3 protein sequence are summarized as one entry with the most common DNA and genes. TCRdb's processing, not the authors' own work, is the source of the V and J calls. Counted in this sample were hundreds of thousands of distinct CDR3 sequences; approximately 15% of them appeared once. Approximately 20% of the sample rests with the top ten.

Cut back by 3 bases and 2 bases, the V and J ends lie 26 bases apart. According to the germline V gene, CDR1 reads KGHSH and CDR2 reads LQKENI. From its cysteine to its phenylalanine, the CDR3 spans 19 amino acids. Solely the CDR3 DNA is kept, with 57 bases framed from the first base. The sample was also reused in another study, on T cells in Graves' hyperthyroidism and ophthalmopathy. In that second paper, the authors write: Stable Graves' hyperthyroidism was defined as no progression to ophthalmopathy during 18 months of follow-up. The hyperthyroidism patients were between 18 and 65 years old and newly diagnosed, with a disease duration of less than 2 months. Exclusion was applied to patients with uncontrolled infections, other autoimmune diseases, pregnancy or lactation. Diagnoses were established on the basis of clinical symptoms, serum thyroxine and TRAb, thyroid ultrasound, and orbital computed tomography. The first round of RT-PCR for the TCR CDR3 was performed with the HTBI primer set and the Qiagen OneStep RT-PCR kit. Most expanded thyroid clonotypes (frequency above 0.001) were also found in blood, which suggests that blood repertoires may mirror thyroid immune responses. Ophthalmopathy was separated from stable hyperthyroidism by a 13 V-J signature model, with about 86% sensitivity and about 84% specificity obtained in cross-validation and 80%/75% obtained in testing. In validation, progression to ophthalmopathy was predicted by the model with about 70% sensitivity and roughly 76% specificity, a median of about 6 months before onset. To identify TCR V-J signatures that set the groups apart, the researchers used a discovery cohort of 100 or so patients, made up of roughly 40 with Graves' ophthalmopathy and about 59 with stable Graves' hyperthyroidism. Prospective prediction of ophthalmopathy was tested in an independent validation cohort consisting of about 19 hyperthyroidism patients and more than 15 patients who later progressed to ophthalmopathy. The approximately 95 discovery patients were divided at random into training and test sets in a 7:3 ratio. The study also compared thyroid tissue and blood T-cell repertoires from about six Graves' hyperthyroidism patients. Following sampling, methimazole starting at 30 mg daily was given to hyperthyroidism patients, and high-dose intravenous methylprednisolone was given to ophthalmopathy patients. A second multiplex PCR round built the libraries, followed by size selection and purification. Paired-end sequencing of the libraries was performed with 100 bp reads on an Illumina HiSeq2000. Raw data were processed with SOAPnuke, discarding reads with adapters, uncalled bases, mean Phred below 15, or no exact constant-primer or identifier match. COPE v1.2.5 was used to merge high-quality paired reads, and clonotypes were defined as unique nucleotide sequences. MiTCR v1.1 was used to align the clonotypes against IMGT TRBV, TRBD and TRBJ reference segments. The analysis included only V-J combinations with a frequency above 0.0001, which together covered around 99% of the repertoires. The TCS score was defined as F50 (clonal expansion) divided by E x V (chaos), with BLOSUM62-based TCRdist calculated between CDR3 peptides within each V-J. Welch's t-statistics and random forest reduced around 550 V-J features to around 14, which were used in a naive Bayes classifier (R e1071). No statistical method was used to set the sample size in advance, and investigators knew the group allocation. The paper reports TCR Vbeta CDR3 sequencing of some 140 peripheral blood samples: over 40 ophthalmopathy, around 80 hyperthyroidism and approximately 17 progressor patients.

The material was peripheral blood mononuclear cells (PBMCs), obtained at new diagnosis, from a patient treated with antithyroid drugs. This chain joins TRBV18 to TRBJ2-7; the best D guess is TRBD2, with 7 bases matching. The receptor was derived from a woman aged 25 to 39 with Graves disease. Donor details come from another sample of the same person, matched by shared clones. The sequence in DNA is TGTGCCAGCTCACCTAGGACAGCCACAATAAGCGGGGCACCCTACGAGCAGTACTTC. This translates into CASSPRTATISGAPYEQYF. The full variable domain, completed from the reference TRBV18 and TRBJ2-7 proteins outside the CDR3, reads NAGVMQNPRHLVRRRGQEARLRCSPMKGHSHVYWYRQLPEEGLKFMVYLQKENIIDESGMPKERFSAEFPKEGPSILRIQQVVRGDSAAYFCASSPRTATISGAPYEQYFGPGTRLTVT.